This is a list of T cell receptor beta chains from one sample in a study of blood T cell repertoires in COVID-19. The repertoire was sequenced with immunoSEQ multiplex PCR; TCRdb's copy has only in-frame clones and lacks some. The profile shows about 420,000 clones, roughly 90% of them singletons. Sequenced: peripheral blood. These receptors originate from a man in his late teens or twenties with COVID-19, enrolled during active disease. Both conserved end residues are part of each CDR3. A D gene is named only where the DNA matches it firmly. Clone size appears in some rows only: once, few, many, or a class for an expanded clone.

DNA: TGTGCCAGCAAGGGAGACTTCAATGAGCAGTTCTTC
CDR3: CASKGDFNEQFF
J: TRBJ2-1
D: NA
V: TRBV2
size: NA

DNA: TGTGCCAGCACACAGGGGGCGGAGAACACTGAAGCTTTCTTT
CDR3: CASTQGAENTEAFF
J: TRBJ1-1
D: TRBD1
V: TRBV7-9
size: NA

DNA: TGTGCCAGCAGCAACCGGGACAGGGGATCCTACGAGCAGTACTTC
CDR3: CASSNRDRGSYEQYF
J: TRBJ2-7
D: TRBD1
V: TRBV11-2
size: NA

DNA: TGTGCCAGCAGCCCAAACAGGGAGCGCCGCTATGGCTACACCTTC
CDR3: CASSPNRERRYGYTF
J: TRBJ1-2
D: NA
V: TRBV7-8
size: NA

DNA: TGTGCCAGCAGTGACGGGACAGGGGGGGATGAGCAGTTCTTC
CDR3: CASSDGTGGDEQFF
J: TRBJ2-1
D: TRBD1
V: TRBV6-4
size: NA

DNA: TGTGCCAGCAGCAAAGGCCGGGGAGGGGAAGAGATCTCCTACGAGCAGTACTTC
CDR3: CASSKGRGGEEISYEQYF
J: TRBJ2-7
D: NA
V: TRBV21-1
size: NA

DNA: TGCAGTGCTAGTCAATTGACTAGCGGGGACTACAATGAGCAGTTCTTC
CDR3: CSASQLTSGDYNEQFF
J: TRBJ2-1
D: TRBD2
V: TRBV20-1
size: NA

DNA: TGTGCCAGCAGTGATAGCGAGTTGGAGACCCAGTACTTC
CDR3: CASSDSELETQYF
J: TRBJ2-5
D: NA
V: TRBV2
size: few

DNA: TGTGCCAGCAGCTTAAGACCGGGGACAGGGTACCACGAGCAGTACTTC
CDR3: CASSLRPGTGYHEQYF
J: TRBJ2-7
D: TRBD1
V: TRBV7-8
size: NA

DNA: TGTGCCAGCAGCGTGGACAGGGGTTATGGCTACACCTTC
CDR3: CASSVDRGYGYTF
J: TRBJ1-2
D: TRBD1
V: TRBV9
size: NA

DNA: TGCGCCAGCAGCTTAGCGGGCTCCCCCTACAATGAGCAGTTCTTC
CDR3: CASSLAGSPYNEQFF
J: TRBJ2-1
D: NA
V: TRBV5-1
size: NA

DNA: TGTGCCAGCAGCGGCGCCTACGGTGGCGGCTCCTACGAGCAGTACTTC
CDR3: CASSGAYGGGSYEQYF
J: TRBJ2-7
D: NA
V: TRBV11-3
size: few

DNA: TGTGCCAGCAGCTTAACGGTGTCAGGGGTCTTTTCTGAAGCTTTCTTT
CDR3: CASSLTVSGVFSEAFF
J: TRBJ1-1
D: NA
V: TRBV7-8
size: NA

DNA: TGTGCCTGGCGGGGGAGCTCCTACAATGAGCAGTTCTTC
CDR3: CAWRGSSYNEQFF
J: TRBJ2-1
D: NA
V: TRBV30
size: NA

DNA: TGTGCCAGCAGCTCGGGACAGCCTGGAAACACCATATATTTT
CDR3: CASSSGQPGNTIYF
J: TRBJ1-3
D: TRBD1
V: TRBV7-6
size: NA

DNA: TGTGCCAGCCCTGGGACTAGCGGGGGGGCCGGCTTAGATACGCAGTATTTT
CDR3: CASPGTSGGAGLDTQYF
J: TRBJ2-3
D: TRBD2
V: TRBV13
size: NA

DNA: TGCGCCAGCAGCCCGACAGGGACTGGAAACACCATATATTTT
CDR3: CASSPTGTGNTIYF
J: TRBJ1-3
D: TRBD1
V: TRBV5-1
size: NA

DNA: TGCAGCGTTGAAAGGGGGGGTGCCTACAATGAGCAGTTCTTC
CDR3: CSVERGGAYNEQFF
J: TRBJ2-1
D: NA
V: TRBV29-1
size: NA

DNA: TGTGCCAGTAGTCTGACTAGTCTCCTCTCCTACAATGAGCAGTTCTTC
CDR3: CASSLTSLLSYNEQFF
J: TRBJ2-1
D: NA
V: TRBV19
size: NA

DNA: TGTGCCAGCAGCTTGTCGCCCAGGGGTTACAATGAGCAGTTCTTC
CDR3: CASSLSPRGYNEQFF
J: TRBJ2-1
D: NA
V: TRBV5-4
size: NA

DNA: TGTGCCAGCTCACCAAGGGACTTAACTGGAAACACCATATATTTT
CDR3: CASSPRDLTGNTIYF
J: TRBJ1-3
D: NA
V: TRBV18
size: NA

DNA: TGTGCCAGCAGTCCAGGGACAGACAACACTGAAGCTTTCTTT
CDR3: CASSPGTDNTEAFF
J: TRBJ1-1
D: TRBD1
V: TRBV28
size: NA

DNA: TGCGCCAGCAGCTTGGGACTGATGAATTCACCCCTCCACTTT
CDR3: CASSLGLMNSPLHF
J: TRBJ1-6
D: NA
V: TRBV5-1
size: NA

DNA: TGTGCCAGCAGCTCAACAGTGCTAGCGGGAAGAAATGAGCAGTTCTTC
CDR3: CASSSTVLAGRNEQFF
J: TRBJ2-1
D: TRBD2
V: TRBV7-9
size: NA

DNA: TGTGCCAGCAGCTCCGGACTAGCGCTGTTCCAAGAGACCCAGTACTTC
CDR3: CASSSGLALFQETQYF
J: TRBJ2-5
D: TRBD2
V: TRBV5-5
size: NA

DNA: TGCGCCAGCAGAGACCTCGAACTAGCGGGAGGGCGGGACGAGCAGTACTTC
CDR3: CASRDLELAGGRDEQYF
J: TRBJ2-7
D: TRBD2
V: TRBV5-1
size: NA

DNA: TGTGCCAGTAGTATAGGTGGTAGCGGGGGGGTAAATACGCAGTATTTT
CDR3: CASSIGGSGGVNTQYF
J: TRBJ2-3
D: TRBD2
V: TRBV19
size: NA